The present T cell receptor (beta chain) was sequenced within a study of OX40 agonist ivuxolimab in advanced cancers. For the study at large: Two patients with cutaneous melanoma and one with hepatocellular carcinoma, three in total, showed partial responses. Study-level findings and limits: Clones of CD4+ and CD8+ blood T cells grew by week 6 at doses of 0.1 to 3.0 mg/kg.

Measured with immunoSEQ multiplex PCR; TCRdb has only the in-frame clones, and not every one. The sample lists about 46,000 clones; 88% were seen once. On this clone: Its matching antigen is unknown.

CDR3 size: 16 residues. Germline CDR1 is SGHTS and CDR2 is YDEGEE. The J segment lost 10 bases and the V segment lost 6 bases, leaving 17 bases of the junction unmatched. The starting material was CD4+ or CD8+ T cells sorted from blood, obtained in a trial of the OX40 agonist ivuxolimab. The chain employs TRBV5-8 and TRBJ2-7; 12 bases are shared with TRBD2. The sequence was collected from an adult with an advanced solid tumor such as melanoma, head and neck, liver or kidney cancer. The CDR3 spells CASTPGGRTSGAGQYF. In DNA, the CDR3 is TGTGCCAGCACCCCCGGCGGTCGGACTAGCGGGGCCGGCCAGTACTTC.